The source of this T cell receptor (beta chain) is a study of cytomegalovirus exposure and HLA in healthy donors (dated 2017 in TCRdb). About the full investigation: An earlier analysis of roughly 630 of the donors reported approximately 270 Gb of sequence data and 100 million to 140 million unique TCR beta sequences from 150 million to 200 million T cells. About 300 gigabases of sequencing data and tens of millions of unique TCR sequences were included in an early release covering roughly 700 HLA-typed donors. Among the approximately 430 genotyped donors, approximately 76% belonged to the genetic ancestry cluster associated with self-reported Caucasian donors. The study aimed to test whether cataloging public T cell receptors could reveal signatures of past pathogen exposure. Using immunosequencing, the study profiled T cell repertoires from 640 or so subjects and related those repertoires to cytomegalovirus serostatus. A separate validation cohort of approximately 120 different subjects was used in addition to the approximately 700-subject first cohort. To predict cytomegalovirus infection status, the study brought together high-throughput TCR immunosequencing, statistical association of individual TCRs with disease status, and machine learning. A later analysis re-analyzed previously published TCR beta repertoires from several hundred donors and added high-resolution HLA genotyping to study TCR occurrence patterns. Rather than using new phenotypic data, the later analysis identified candidate immune exposures from TCR beta sequences and from how often those sequences occurred across donors. An earlier analysis of approximately 500 of the donors applied high-throughput TCR beta sequencing to assess whether each TCR beta V gene segment acted as functional or pseudogenic. Donor age, sex, ethnicity and CMV serostatus were compiled together with the repertoire data. A later genetic analysis used genome-wide SNP genotypes for about 60% of the roughly 700 donors, treating that subset as a discovery cohort. All discovery cohort repertoires had been generated on a single sequencing platform. HLA typing covered class I and class II loci at four-digit resolution. The number of donors typed differed by locus, with 629-630 for A, B, C, DRB1 and DQB1, about 500 for DQA1, approximately 570 for DPA1, and 450 to 480 for DPB1. About five DR-DQ haplotypes were treated as single units for association and clustering because of strong linkage in the cohort. Among some 400 genotyped donors of the cohort, an average of roughly 230,000 unique TCR beta nucleotide sequences was sequenced per donor, of which roughly 18% were non-productive.

CDR1 and CDR2, per the germline V gene (reference sequence), are LNHDA and SQIVND. Spanning cysteine to phenylalanine, the CDR3 consists of 15 amino acids. Just the 45-base CDR3 DNA is kept, in frame starting at base 1. The V end loses 2 bases and the J end loses 1 base, and a stretch of 11 bases separates them. The paper as a whole reports these results and caveats: In a later analysis, TCR association rates were found to vary across HLA loci, with the most associated TCRs seen for DRB1 alleles and the fewest for HLA-C alleles. A further reported finding was that TCR beta sequences accurately predicted the HLA-A and HLA-B alleles for most subjects in the first cohort. The presence/absence analyses assumed that sequencing depth was roughly uniform across donors, and that assumption may not be true. Most CMV-associated TCR beta chains appeared to be HLA-restricted in a later analysis, and the HLA associations seemed to be driven largely by CMV exposure. Compared with the 666-donor mean, donors in an Asian-associated ancestry cluster had fewer N-insertions in productive TCRs, according to a later genetic analysis. The cohort was sequenced for TCR beta chains only, and without alpha or paired-chain data the features that could be detected were limited. Some IMGT-functional V segments, including TRBV6-2 and TRBV6-3, could not be distinguished by the 87-base-pair reads and were therefore excluded. Strong co-occurrence of HLA alleles, especially DR and DQ, made assigning TCR associations to individual alleles difficult. For the cohort, immune exposure information was limited to CMV serostatus. Most TCR sequences were seen in very few donors, while some public TCRs were found in many individuals. Three of the identified cytomegalovirus-associated TCR beta chains were confirmed in vitro to be specific for cytomegalovirus antigens. The earlier analysis of around 600 of the donors excluded roughly 17 rarely observed V segments, including chromosome 9 orphons, because counts were too low. The classifier was reported to diagnose cytomegalovirus status with high specificity and sensitivity in both the original and validation cohorts. A later analysis found that HLA-associated TCR beta chains were more clonally expanded and had lower generation probabilities than equally common non-associated chains. Several of the top co-occurrence clusters appeared to be linked to parvovirus B19, influenza, CMV and Epstein-Barr virus, according to a later analysis. Because HLA typing was missing for some donors at each locus, association tests included only the typed subset. A cluster of highly shared sequence variants was judged likely to be a technical artifact of the sequencing pipeline. The study listed 150 to 200 TCR beta chains as associated with cytomegalovirus. The authors suggested that the approach could potentially be generalized to other disease states and immunological phenotypes. V-gene and J-gene trimming of TCR beta chains was associated with a missense DCLRE1C variant in a later genetic analysis, and the association was replicated in an independent cohort. A later analysis associated some 17,000 TCR beta sequences with specific HLA alleles at a false discovery rate of 0.05. In an earlier analysis of approximately 600 of the donors, most TCR beta V segments were observed in productive rearrangements about 90% or about 30% of the time, broadly matching IMGT annotations. Linkage disequilibrium might explain the correlated functional status among segregating V segments, but an unknown experimental factor could not be ruled out.

The cohort was made up of 666 healthy bone marrow donors. At the time of sampling, all cohort members were nominally healthy, though unrecorded immune exposures were likely present. The donor tested CMV seronegative and was one of the 352 seronegative cohort members. A peripheral blood sample was collected from each donor, and TCR beta sequencing was performed on peripheral blood mononuclear cells. The Qiagen DNeasy Blood Extraction Kit was used to extract genomic DNA from the blood cell samples. The library was obtained by the immunoSEQ multiplex PCR assay. A mixture of 60 forward primers for TCR Vbeta segments and 13 reverse primers for TCR Jbeta segments was used in the multiplex PCR. Amplification of the CDR3 region of rearranged TCR beta genes was performed with a multiplex PCR assay on genomic DNA. The amplified TCR beta libraries were sequenced on the Illumina HiSeq System as 87-base-pair reads. The published analysis was carried out like this. Across the roughly 670 repertoires, a later analysis counted some 81 million unique TCR beta chains, approximately 12 million of which were shared by at least two donors. A nearest-neighbor algorithm error-corrected the raw reads and collapsed the reads into unique sequences, merging closely related sequences to remove PCR and sequencing errors. CDR3 sequences were aligned to IMGT reference sequences to assign V, D and J gene segments. For a sequence to be retained, at least a six-nucleotide match to both a V gene segment and a J gene segment was required. Rearrangements were classified as productive when the CDR3 lacked stop codons and remained in frame with V and J, and all other rearrangements were classified as non-productive. CDR3 was defined according to IMGT convention as the region running from the second conserved V-encoded cysteine to the conserved J-encoded phenylalanine. The earlier analysis of around 640 of the donors excluded sequences that lacked an unambiguous match to a single V gene segment. In an earlier analysis of some 590 of the donors, a V segment was called functional when productive rearrangements were above 56.7%, and segregating when the standard deviation between donors exceeded 5%. A statistical classification framework was developed to diagnose cytomegalovirus status using the catalog of TCR beta chain sequences. A later analysis assigned V and J genes by comparing TCR nucleotide sequences with IMGT/GENE-DB human TR gene sequences. In a later analysis, CDR3 sequences and most-parsimonious VDJ recombination scenarios were assigned using the TCRdist pipeline. A later analysis defined each TCR beta chain by its CDR3 amino acid sequence plus V-gene family, and excluded reads lacking a unique V-gene family. As a way to deal with suspected cross-contamination and a sequencing artifact, a later analysis dropped under 600 nucleotide sequences that were highly shared and had low generation probability. In a later analysis, a clonal expansion index was calculated for each public chain from normalized within-repertoire ranks of inferred template counts. A later analysis computed generation probabilities with a VDJ recombination model fitted to out-of-frame rearrangements, and checked the results against IGoR. A later analysis scored TCR-TCR, TCR-HLA and TCR-CMV co-occurrence with hypergeometric tests, applying a repertoire-size bias correction to TCR pairs. A later analysis estimated false discovery rates by permuting HLA or CMV assignments 20 times. In a later analysis, co-occurring TCRs were grouped using DBSCAN, with TCRdist sequence similarity added in when clustering inside HLA-allele-positive subsets. Repertoires with fewer than 30,000 or more than 120,000 public chains, plus five repertoires with anomalous nucleotide sharing, were excluded from co-occurrence clustering. The clones in this table, taken by TCRdb from immuneACCESS, are in-frame only. Not every clone is retained; where verified, under half of the shortfall comes from an unresolved V gene, and the cause of the rest is unknown. V, J and clone size derive from that table, while D and trimming were established from the DNA sequence. The sample table contains under 150,000 clones; only one count was recorded for 70% to 85% of them. Around 2.3% of the sample is taken by the ten largest.

Only a few counts were recorded for this clone. The target of this receptor is not known. There are no base qualities to consult, and no much larger clone falls within one base. This sequence uses TRBV19 and TRBJ1-1; the D gene is perhaps TRBD1, from 6 matching bases. The clonotype comes from a woman aged 18-30 years in good health and CMV-seronegative. The sample consisted of PBMCs. The base sequence is TGTGCCAGTAGTATAACGACAGGTAGGAACACTGAAGCTTTCTTT. It encodes CASSITTGRNTEAFF.